Shown below are 17 T cell receptor beta chains from a single sample sequenced in a study of T cells after yellow fever vaccination. MiXCR, applied by TCRdb to the 5' RACE reads, yields one record per CDR3 protein. The profile shows about 160,000 distinct CDR3 sequences, almost 7% of them singletons. This specimen was CD4+ T cells sorted from PBMCs, taken 5 days after the first yellow fever vaccination. The receptor set was obtained from a man between 18 and 35 years old who received the YFV17D yellow fever vaccine.

This clonotype was observed a handful of times. The gene calls are TRBV20-1 and TRBJ2-1; 8 bases align to TRBD2. Germline CDR1 and CDR2: DFQATT and SNEGSKA (reference sequence). The CDR3 is 14 residues long. V gave up 2 bases and J gave up 4 bases; unmatched junction bases: 4. Here the CDR3 DNA reads TGCAGTGCTAGATCCGGGGGGGTGTACAATGAGCAGTTCTTC. Amino acid sequence: CSARSGGVYNEQFF.

This clonotype was detected many times. The chain recombines TRBV28 with TRBJ2-1, with D unresolved. V was clipped by 6 bases and J by 5 bases, with 8 bases between them. The V gene's germline CDR1 is MDHEN and CDR2 SYDVKM. This CDR3 is 12 amino acids long. The CDR3 loop reads CASSLLNNEQFF. The CDR3 nucleotides read TGTGCCAGCAGCCTTTTGAACAATGAGCAGTTCTTC.

The CDR3 nucleotides read TGTGCCAGCAGTGGAAGGGGGGTGTGGAGCAATCAGCCCCAGCATTTT. This encodes CASSGRGVWSNQPQHF. This chain connects TRBV2 to TRBJ1-5; tentative D call: TRBD1 (6 bases). Germline V gene sequence: CDR1 SNHLY, CDR2 FYNNEI. Trimming shortened V by 4 bases and J by 1 base, and 14 bases separated the two germline ends. This CDR3 has 16 amino acids.

In its sample, this clonotype was seen many times. The chain carries TRBV24-1 and TRBJ2-2; TRBD2 aligns across 7 bases. The CDR3 consists of 13 residues. Losses at the gene ends were 9 bases for V and 5 bases for J; bases not matched to a gene: 5. CDR1 KGHDR and CDR2 SFDVKD come from the germline V gene. The CDR3 loop reads CATAGERTGELFF. CDR3 sequence (DNA): TGTGCCACCGCGGGGGAGAGGACCGGGGAGCTGTTTTTT.

This clonotype was seen ten or more times. The gene calls are TRBV12-3 or TRBV12-4 and TRBJ2-7; D not certain. The CDR3 contains 12 residues. Trimming took off 2 bases at V and 5 bases at J, with 7 bases between the two ends. The DNA of the CDR3 is TGTGCCAGCAGTTTACGGAACAACGAGCAGTACGTC. Encoded protein: CASSLRNNEQYV.

Comment on this clonotype: An end of the junction does not agree with germline; a read error may underlie this. This chain joins TRBV5-1 and TRBJ2-3; 7 bases are shared with TRBD2. The CDR3 runs 16 residues. Germline assignment: CDR1 SGHRS and CDR2 YFSETQ. DNA for the CDR3: TGCGACAGCAGCTTGGGGCTAGCGGCTAGCACAGATACGCAGTATTTT. It yields the protein CDSSLGLAASTDTQYF.

CDR3 sequence: CASSPMAAAYNEQFF. The CDR3 nucleotides are TGTGCCAGCAGCCCCATGGCGGCAGCCTACAATGAGCAGTTCTTC. The chain recombines TRBV7-3 with TRBJ2-1; D not resolved. Between the trimmed V and J ends, which lost 5 bases and 2 bases, there was a span of 13 bases. CDR1 is SGHTA, CDR2 FQGTGA, per germline. The CDR3 has 15 residues.

This clonotype was picked up many times. The V and J genes are TRBV7-8 and TRBJ1-5; 9 bases are shared with TRBD1. V trimming: 5 bases; J trimming: 4 bases; junction bases outside the gene matches: 3. The CDR3 spans 14 residues. Germline V gene lookup returns CDR1 SGHVS and CDR2 FQNEAQ. CDR3 bases: TGTGCCAGCAGCCGGGACAGGGTGAATCAGCCCCAGCATTTT. Its translation is CASSRDRVNQPQHF.

There are many counts of this clonotype. V is TRBV6-5 and J is TRBJ2-7, with a possible D match to TRBD1 (5 bases). Trimming left V 0 bases short and J 3 bases short, with 12 bases between. CDR3 length equals 15 residues. Germline lookup yields CDR1 MNHEY and CDR2 SVGAGI. CDR3 nucleotide sequence: TGTGCCAGCAGTTACTCGTTGTCGCAGGGCTACGAGCAGTACTTC. Its protein is CASSYSLSQGYEQYF.

This clonotype was seen a few times. V usage is TRBV6-2 or TRBV6-3 and J usage is TRBJ1-2; possibly TRBD1 for D (5 bases). The CDR3 is made up of 15 amino acids. V was shortened by 6 bases and J by 4 bases, with 18 bases between the two germline ends. Germline values: CDR1 MNHEY, CDR2 SVGEGT. CDR3 sequence reads: CASSNQGSLSYGYTF. CDR3 coding DNA: TGTGCCAGCAGCAATCAGGGCTCCCTCAGCTATGGCTACACCTTC.

The V call is TRBV5-1, the J call TRBJ1-2; D perhaps matches TRBD1 (5 bases). Deletions cut 0 bases from V and 4 bases from J, with 10 bases between. The CDR3 consists of 14 residues. Germline V gene sequence: CDR1 SGHRS, CDR2 YFSETQ. The CDR3 region is CASSLEGTIYGYTF. The CDR3 DNA sequence: TGCGCCAGCAGCTTGGAAGGGACGATCTATGGCTACACCTTC.

This clonotype turned up a few times. For the CDR3, the DNA is TGCGCCAGCAGCCCGAACTGGGGGACTGAAGCTTTCTTT. This translates into CASSPNWGTEAFF. The chain employs TRBV4-3 and TRBJ1-1; D is perhaps TRBD1 (5 bases). V lost 4 bases and J lost 5, with 11 bases in between. The CDR3 length is 13 residues. Germline V gene lookup returns CDR1 LGHNA and CDR2 YSLEER.

This clonotype appeared many times. The CDR3 DNA follows: TGCGCCAGCAGCCCAGGGGGCGAGAACACTGAAGCTTTCTTT. Its translation is CASSPGGENTEAFF. The chain links TRBV5-1 to TRBJ1-1; 8 nucleotides line up with TRBD1. CDR3 length: 14 amino acids. Germline CDR1 SGHRS, CDR2 YFSETQ. With 4 bases clipped from V and 1 base from J, the junction kept 3 bases outside the gene matches.

A few counts support this clonotype. V gene TRBV10-3 combines with J gene TRBJ2-6; D call uncertain. Trimming took 3 bases from V and 3 from J, leaving 15 bases between them. Germline CDR1 ENHRY, CDR2 SYGVKD. This CDR3 has 17 amino acids. CDR3 coding DNA: TGTGCCATCAGTGAAAAGGGCCCTTCGGGTGGGGCCAACGTCCTGACTTTC. This codes for CAISEKGPSGGANVLTF.

This clonotype showed up many times. V is TRBV7-2 and J is TRBJ2-1, with a possible D match to TRBD1 (6 bases). This CDR3 spans 15 amino acids. V was trimmed by 1 base and J by 8 bases, leaving 15 bases between them. The germline gives CDR1 SGHTA, CDR2 FQGNSA. The CDR3 sequence is CASSLGRGQLDEQFF. In DNA, the CDR3 is TGTGCCAGCAGCTTAGGTCGGGGACAACTCGATGAGCAGTTCTTC.

This sequence joins TRBV7-3 and TRBJ2-3; no reliable D call. In germline, CDR1 is SGHTA, CDR2 FQGTGA. The CDR3 sequence is 15 residues long. The ends were cut back, 0 bases at V and 2 bases at J, with 9 bases in the middle. The CDR3 reads CASSLTGRYTDTQYF. The CDR3, as DNA: TGTGCCAGCAGCTTAACCGGCCGGTACACAGATACGCAGTATTTT.

Concerning this clonotype itself: The CDR3 end shows no conserved phenylalanine or tryptophan, and so a read error is likely. CDR3 protein: CASSLVGGPLYNEQFL. The CDR3 nucleotides read TGTGCCAGCAGCTTAGTAGGGGGCCCCCTCTACAATGAGCAGTTCTTA. The V and J genes are TRBV7-9 and TRBJ2-1, with 7 bases that match TRBD1. The CDR3 extends over 16 amino acids. CDR1 is SEHNR and CDR2 is FQNEAQ in the germline V gene (reference sequence). Germline trimming cut 1 base from V and 3 bases from J; bases unmatched to any gene: 6.